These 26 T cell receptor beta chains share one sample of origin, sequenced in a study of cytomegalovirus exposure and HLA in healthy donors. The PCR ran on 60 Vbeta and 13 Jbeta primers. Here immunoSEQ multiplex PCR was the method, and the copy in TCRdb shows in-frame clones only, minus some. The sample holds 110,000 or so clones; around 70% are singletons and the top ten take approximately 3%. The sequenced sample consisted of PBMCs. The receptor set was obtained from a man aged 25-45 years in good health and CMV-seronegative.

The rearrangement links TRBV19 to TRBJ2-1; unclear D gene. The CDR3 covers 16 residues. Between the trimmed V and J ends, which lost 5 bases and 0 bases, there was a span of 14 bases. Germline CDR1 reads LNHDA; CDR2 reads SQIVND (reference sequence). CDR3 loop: CASSAFVSSSYNEQFF. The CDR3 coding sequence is TGTGCCAGTAGTGCCTTCGTTTCCAGCTCCTACAATGAGCAGTTCTTC.

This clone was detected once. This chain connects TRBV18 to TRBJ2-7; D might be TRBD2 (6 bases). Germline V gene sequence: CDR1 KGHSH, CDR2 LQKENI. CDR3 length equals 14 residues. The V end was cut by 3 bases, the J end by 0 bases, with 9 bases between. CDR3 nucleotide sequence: TGTGCCAGCTCACCTCTAGCGAGCTCCTACGAGCAGTACTTC. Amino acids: CASSPLASSYEQYF.

The chain's CDR3 is CASSSIPTGLLTDTQYF. As DNA, the CDR3 is TGTGCCAGCAGCTCCATACCGACAGGGCTCCTCACAGATACGCAGTATTTT. The genes are TRBV7-8 and TRBJ2-3; 7 bases are a match to TRBD1. Unmatched junction bases numbered 12, after V lost 4 bases and J lost 2 bases. The CDR3 sequence is 17 residues long. CDR1 is SGHVS and CDR2 is FQNEAQ in the germline V gene.

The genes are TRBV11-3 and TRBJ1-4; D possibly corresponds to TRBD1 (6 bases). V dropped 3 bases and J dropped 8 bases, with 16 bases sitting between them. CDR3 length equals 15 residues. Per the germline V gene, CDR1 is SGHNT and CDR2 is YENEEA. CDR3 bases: TGTGCCAGCAGCTTCAGGACAGAGCCAGGGGAAAAACTGTTTTTT. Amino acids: CASSFRTEPGEKLFF.

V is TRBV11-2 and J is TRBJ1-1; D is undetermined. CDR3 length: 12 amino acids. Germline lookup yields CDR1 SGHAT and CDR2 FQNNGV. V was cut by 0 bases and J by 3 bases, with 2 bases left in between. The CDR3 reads CASSLDYTEAFF. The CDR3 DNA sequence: TGTGCCAGCAGCTTAGACTACACTGAAGCTTTCTTT.

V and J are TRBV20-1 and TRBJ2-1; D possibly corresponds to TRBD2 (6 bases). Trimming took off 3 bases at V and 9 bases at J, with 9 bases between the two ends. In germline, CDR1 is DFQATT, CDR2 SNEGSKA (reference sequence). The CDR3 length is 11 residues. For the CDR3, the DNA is TGCAGTGCTAGGGGACTTGGTGAGCAGTTCTTC. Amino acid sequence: CSARGLGEQFF.

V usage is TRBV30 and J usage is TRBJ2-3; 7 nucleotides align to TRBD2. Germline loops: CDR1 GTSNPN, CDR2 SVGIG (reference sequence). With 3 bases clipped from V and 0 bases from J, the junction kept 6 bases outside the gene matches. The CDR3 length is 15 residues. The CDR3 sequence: CAWRKLAGSTDTQYF. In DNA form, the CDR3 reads TGTGCCTGGAGAAAATTAGCGGGTAGCACAGATACGCAGTATTTT.

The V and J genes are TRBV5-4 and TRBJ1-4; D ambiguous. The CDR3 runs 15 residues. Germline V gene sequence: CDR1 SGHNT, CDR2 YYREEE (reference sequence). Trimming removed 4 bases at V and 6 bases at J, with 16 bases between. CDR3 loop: CASSPRGGQDEKLFF. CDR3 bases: TGTGCCAGCAGCCCCCGGGGAGGGCAGGATGAAAAACTGTTTTTT.

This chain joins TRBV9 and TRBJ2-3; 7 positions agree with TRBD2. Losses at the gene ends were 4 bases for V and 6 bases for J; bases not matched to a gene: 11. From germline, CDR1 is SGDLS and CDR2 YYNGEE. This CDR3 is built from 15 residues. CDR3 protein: CASSTRGEVPDTQYF. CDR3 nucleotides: TGTGCCAGCAGCACCCGGGGGGAGGTACCCGATACGCAGTATTTT.

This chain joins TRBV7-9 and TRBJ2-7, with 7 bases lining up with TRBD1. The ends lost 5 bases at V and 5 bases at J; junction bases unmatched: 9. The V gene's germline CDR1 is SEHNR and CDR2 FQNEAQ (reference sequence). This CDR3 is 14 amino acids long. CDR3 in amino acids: CASSPWDSPHEQYF. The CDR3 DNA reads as TGTGCCAGCAGCCCATGGGACAGCCCCCACGAGCAGTACTTC.

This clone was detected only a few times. CDR3 protein: CASKGGRGADTQYF. The CDR3 region has the DNA TGTGCCAGCAAAGGCGGGAGAGGGGCAGATACGCAGTATTTT. The J gene is TRBJ2-3, the V gene TRBV2, with 7 bases identical to TRBD2. V trimming: 7 bases; J trimming: 4 bases; junction bases outside the gene matches: 8. The CDR3 is 14 residues long. Germline V gene lookup returns CDR1 SNHLY and CDR2 FYNNEI.

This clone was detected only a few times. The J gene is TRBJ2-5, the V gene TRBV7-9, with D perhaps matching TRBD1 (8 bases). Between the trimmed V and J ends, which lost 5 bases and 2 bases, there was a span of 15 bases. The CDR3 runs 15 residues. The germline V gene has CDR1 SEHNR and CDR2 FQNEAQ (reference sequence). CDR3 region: CASSAQGGEQETQYF. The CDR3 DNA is TGTGCCAGCAGCGCACAGGGGGGGGAACAAGAGACCCAGTACTTC.

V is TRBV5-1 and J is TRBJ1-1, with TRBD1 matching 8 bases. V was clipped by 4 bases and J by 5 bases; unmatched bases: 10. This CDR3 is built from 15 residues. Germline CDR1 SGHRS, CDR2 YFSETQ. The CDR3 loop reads CASSAPQGAGTEAFF. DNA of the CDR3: TGCGCCAGCAGCGCTCCTCAGGGGGCGGGAACTGAAGCTTTCTTT.

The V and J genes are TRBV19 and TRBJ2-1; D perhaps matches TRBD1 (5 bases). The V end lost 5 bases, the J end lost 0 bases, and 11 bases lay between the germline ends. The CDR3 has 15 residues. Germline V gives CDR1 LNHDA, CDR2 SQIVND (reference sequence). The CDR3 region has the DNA TGTGCCAGTAGTCAACAGGTCAGCTCCTACAATGAGCAGTTCTTC. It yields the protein CASSQQVSSYNEQFF.

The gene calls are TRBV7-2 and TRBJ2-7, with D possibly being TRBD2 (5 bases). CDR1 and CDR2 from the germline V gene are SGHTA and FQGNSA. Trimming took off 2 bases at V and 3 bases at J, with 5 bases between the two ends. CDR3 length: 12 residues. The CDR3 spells CASSLSGYEQYF. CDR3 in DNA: TGTGCCAGCAGCTTAAGCGGCTACGAGCAGTACTTC.

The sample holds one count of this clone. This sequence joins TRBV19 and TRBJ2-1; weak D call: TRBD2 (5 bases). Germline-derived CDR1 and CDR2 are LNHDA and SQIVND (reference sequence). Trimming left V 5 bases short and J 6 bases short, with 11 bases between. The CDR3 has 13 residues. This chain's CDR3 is CASSPWAGNEQFF. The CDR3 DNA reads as TGTGCCAGTAGTCCCTGGGCGGGCAATGAGCAGTTCTTC.

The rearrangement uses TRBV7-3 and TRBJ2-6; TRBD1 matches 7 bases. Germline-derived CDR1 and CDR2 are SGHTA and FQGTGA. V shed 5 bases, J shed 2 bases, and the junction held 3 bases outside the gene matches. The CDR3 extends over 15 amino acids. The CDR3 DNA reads TGTGCCAGCAGCGGCACAGGGGCTGGGGCCAACGTCCTGACTTTC. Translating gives CASSGTGAGANVLTF.

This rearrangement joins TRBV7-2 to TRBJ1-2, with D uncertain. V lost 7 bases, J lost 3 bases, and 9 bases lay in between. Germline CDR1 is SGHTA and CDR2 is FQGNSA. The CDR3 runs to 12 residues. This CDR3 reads CASTPLDYGYTF. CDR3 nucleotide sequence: TGTGCCAGCACCCCCTTAGACTATGGCTACACCTTC.

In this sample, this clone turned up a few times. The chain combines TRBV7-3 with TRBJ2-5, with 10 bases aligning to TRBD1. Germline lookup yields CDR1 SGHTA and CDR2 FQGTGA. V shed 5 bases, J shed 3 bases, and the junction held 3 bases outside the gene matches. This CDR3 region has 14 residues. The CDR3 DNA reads TGTGCCAGCAGCCCCGGGACAGGGGAAGAGACCCAGTACTTC. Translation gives CASSPGTGEETQYF.

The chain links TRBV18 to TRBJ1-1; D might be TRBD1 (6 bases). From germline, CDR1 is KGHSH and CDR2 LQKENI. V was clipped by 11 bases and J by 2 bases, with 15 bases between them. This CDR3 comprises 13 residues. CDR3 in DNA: TGTGCCGCGGCGCAGGGGATAAACACTGAAGCTTTCTTT. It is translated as CAAAQGINTEAFF.

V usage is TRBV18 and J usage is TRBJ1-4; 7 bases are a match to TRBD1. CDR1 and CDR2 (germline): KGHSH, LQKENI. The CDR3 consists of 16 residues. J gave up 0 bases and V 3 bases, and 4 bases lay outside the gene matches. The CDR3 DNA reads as TGTGCCAGCTCACCTCAGGGGGTTGCAACTAATGAAAAACTGTTTTTT. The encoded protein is CASSPQGVATNEKLFF.

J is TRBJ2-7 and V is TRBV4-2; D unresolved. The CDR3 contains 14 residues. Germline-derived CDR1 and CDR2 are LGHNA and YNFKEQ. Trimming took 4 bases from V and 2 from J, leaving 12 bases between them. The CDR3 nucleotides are TGTGCCAGCAGCCGAGACCCAGGCGCCTACGAGCAGTACTTC. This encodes CASSRDPGAYEQYF.

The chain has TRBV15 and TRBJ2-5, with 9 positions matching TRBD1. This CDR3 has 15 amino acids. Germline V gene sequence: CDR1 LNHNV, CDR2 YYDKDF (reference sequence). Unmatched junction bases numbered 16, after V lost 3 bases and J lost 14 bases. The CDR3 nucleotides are TGTGCCACCAGCAGTGAACCGGGACAGGGCTACGAGCAATACTTC. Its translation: CATSSEPGQGYEQYF.

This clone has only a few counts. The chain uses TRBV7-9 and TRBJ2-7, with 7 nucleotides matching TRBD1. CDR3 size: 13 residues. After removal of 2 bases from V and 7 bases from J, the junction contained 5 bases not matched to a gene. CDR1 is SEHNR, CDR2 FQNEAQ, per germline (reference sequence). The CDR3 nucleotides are TGTGCCAGCAGCTTAACAGGGGTTGGTGAGCAGTACTTC. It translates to CASSLTGVGEQYF.

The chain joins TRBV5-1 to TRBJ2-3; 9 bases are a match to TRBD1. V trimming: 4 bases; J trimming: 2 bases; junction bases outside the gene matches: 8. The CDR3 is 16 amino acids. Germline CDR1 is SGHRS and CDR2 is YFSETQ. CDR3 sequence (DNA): TGCGCCAGCAGCGCCGGGACAGGGTTCGTCACAGATACGCAGTATTTT. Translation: CASSAGTGFVTDTQYF.

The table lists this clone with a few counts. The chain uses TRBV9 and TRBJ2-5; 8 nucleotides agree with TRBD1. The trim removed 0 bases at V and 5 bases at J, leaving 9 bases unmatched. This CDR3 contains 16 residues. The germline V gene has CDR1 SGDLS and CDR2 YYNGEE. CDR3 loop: CASSVAGTGGGETQYF. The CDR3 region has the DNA TGTGCCAGCAGCGTAGCTGGTACAGGGGGTGGGGAGACCCAGTACTTC.